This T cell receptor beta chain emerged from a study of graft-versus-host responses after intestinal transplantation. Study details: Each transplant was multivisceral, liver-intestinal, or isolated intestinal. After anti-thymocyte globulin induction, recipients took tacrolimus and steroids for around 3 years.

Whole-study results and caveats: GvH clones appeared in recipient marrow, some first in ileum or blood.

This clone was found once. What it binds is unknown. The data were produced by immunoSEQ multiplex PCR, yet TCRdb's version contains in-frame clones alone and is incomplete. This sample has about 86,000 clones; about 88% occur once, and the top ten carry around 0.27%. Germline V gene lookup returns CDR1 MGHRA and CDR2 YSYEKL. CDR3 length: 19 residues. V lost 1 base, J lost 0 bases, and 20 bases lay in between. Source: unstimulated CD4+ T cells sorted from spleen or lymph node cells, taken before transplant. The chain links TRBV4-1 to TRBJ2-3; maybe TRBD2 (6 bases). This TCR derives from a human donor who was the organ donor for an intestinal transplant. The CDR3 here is CASSQATAGRPSSTDTQYF. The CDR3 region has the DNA TGCGCCAGCAGCCAAGCCACCGCGGGAAGACCCTCTAGCACAGATACGCAGTATTTT.